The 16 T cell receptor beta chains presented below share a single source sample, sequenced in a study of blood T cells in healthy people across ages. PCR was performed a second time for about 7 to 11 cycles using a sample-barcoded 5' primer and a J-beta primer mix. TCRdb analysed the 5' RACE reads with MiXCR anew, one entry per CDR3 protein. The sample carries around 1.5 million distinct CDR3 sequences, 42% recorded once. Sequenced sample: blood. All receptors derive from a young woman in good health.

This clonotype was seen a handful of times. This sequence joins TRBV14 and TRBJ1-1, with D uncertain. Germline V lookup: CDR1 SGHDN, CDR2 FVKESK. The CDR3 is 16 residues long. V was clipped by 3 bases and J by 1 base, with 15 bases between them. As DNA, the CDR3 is TGTGCCAGCAGCCATCGATGGGATGCCTCGAACACTGAAGCTTTCTTT. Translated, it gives CASSHRWDASNTEAFF. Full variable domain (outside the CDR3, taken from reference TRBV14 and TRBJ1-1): EAGVTQFPSHSVIEKGQTVTLRCDPISGHDNLYWYRRVMGKEIKFLLHFVKESKQDESGMPNNRFLAERTGGTYSTLKVQPAELEDSGVYFCASSHRWDASNTEAFFGQGTRLTVV.

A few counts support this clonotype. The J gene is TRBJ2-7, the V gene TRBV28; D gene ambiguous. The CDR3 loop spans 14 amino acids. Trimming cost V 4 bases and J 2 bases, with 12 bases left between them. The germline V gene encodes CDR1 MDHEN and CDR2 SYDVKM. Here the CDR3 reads CASSSPGAPYEQYF. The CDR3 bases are TGTGCCAGCAGTTCCCCCGGAGCCCCCTACGAGCAGTACTTC.

CDR3 in amino acids: CASSSTGGRDGYTF. The CDR3 nucleotides are TGTGCCAGCAGCTCGACAGGGGGCAGGGATGGCTACACCTTC. The chain uses TRBV7-3 and TRBJ1-2; 10 bases agree with TRBD1. The CDR3 is 14 amino acids. From germline, CDR1 is SGHTA and CDR2 FQGTGA. The ends lost 4 bases at V and 6 bases at J; junction bases unmatched: 5.

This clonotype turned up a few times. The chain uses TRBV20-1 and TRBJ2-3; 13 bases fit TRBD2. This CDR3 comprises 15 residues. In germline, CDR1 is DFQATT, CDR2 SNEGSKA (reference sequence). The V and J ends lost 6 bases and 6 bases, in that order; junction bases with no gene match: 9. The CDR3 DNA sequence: TGCAGTGCCGCCGGACTAGCGGGGGCGTCGGATACGCAGTATTTT. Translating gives CSAAGLAGASDTQYF.

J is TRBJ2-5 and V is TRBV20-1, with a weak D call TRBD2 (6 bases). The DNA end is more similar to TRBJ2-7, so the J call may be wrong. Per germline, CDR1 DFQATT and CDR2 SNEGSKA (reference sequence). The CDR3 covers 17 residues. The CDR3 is CSTLARTVTSPTYEQYF. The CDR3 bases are TGCAGTACACTTGCTAGAACTGTGACTAGTCCGACCTACGAGCAGTACTTC.

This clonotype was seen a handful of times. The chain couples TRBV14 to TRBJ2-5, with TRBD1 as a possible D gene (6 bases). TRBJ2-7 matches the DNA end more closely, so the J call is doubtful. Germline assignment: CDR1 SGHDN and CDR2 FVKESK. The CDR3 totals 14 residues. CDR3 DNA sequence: TGTGCCAGCAGCGGAGACAGGCGCCCCTACGAGCAGTACTTC. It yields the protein CASSGDRRPYEQYF.

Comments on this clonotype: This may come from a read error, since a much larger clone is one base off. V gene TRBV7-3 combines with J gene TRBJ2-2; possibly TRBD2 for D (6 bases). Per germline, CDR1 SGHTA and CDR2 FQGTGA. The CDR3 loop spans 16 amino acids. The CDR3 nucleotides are TGTGCCAGCAGCTCAAATAACCCGGCGAACACCGGGGGGCTGTTTTTT. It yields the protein CASSSNNPANTGGLFF.

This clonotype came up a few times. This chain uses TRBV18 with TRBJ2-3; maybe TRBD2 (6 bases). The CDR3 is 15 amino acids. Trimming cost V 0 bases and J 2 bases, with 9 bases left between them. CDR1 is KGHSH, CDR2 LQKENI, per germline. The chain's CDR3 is CASSPPEGNTDTQYF. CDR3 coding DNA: TGTGCCAGCTCACCACCGGAGGGCAACACAGATACGCAGTATTTT.

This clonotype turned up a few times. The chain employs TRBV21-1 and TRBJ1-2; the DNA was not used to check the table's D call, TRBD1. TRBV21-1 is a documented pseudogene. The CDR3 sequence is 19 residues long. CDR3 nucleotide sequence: TGTGCCAGCATCGAGGGGGGGATCCGATACAACCCCCCTAACTATGGCTACACCTTC. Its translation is CASIEGGIRYNPPNYGYTF.

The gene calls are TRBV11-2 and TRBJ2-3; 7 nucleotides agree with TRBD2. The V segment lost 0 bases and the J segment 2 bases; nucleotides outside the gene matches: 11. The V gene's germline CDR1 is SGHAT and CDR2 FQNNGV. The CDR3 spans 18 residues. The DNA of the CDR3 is TGTGCCAGCAGCTTAGATTGGGCTAGCGGAGAACACACAGATACGCAGTATTTT. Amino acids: CASSLDWASGEHTDTQYF. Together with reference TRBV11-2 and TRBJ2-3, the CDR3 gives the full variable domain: EAGVAQSPRYKIIEKRQSVAFWCNPISGHATLYWYQQILGQGPKLLIQFQNNGVVDDSQLPKDRFSAERLKGVDSTLKIQPAKLEDSAVYLCASSLDWASGEHTDTQYFGPGTRLTVL.

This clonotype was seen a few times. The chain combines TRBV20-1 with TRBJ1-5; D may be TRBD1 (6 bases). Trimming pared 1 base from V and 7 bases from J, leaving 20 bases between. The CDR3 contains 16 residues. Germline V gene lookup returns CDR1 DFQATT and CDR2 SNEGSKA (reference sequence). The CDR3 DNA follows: TGCAGTGCTAGAGTAAGTCGTGGGACAATAAGGCAGCCCCAGCATTTT. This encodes CSARVSRGTIRQPQHF.

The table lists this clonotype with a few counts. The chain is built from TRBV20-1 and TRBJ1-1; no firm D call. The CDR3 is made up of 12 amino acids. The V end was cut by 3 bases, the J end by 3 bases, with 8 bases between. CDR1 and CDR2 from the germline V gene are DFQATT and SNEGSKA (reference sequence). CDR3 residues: CSASYPDTEAFF. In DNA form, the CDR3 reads TGCAGTGCTAGTTACCCGGACACTGAAGCTTTCTTT.

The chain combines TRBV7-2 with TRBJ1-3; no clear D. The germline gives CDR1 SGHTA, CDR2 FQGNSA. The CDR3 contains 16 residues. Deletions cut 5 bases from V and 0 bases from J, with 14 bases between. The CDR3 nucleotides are TGTGCCAGCAGCATCGGACCGACGAGCTCTGGAAACACCATATATTTT. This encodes CASSIGPTSSGNTIYF.

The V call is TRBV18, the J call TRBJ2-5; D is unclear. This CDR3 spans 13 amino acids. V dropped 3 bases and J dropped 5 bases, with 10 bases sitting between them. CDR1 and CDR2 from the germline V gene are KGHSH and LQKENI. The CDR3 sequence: CASSPGVTETQYF. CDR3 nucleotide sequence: TGTGCCAGCTCACCTGGCGTTACGGAGACCCAGTACTTC.

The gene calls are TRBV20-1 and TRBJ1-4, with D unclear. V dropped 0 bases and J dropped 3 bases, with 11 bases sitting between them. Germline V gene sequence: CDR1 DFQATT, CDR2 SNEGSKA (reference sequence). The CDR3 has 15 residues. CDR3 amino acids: CSARDSRTANEKLFF. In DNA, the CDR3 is TGCAGTGCTAGAGATTCGCGAACGGCTAATGAAAAACTGTTTTTT.

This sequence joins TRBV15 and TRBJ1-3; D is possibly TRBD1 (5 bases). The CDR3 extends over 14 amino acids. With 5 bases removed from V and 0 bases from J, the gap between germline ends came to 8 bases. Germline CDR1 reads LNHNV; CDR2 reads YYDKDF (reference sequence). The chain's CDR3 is CATSAGGSGNTIYF. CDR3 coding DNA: TGTGCCACCAGCGCGGGGGGCTCTGGAAACACCATATATTTT.